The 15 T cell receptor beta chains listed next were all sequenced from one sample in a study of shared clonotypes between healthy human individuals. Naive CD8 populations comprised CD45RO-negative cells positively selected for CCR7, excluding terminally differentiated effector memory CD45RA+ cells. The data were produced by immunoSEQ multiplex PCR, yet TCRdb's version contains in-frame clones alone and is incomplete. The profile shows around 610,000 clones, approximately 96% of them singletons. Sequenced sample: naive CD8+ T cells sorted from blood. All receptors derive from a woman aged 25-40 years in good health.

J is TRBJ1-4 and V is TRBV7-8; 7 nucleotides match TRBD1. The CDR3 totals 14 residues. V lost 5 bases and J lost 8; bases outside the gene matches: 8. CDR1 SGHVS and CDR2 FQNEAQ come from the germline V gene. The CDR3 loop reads CASSPWTRGEKLFF. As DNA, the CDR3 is TGTGCCAGCAGCCCCTGGACCAGGGGGGAAAAACTGTTTTTT. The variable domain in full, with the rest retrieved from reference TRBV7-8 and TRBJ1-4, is GAGVSQSPRYKVAKRGQDVALRCDPISGHVSLFWYQQALGQGPEFLTYFQNEAQLDKSGLPSDRFFAERPEGSVSTLKIQRTQQEDSAVYLCASSPWTRGEKLFFGSGTQLSVL.

The CDR3 here is CASSLGRMVPHEQFF. The CDR3 nucleotides read TGTGCCAGCAGCTTAGGTCGAATGGTACCCCATGAGCAGTTCTTC. The genes are TRBV7-8 and TRBJ2-1, with D unresolved. Germline V lookup: CDR1 SGHVS, CDR2 FQNEAQ. This CDR3 has 15 amino acids. Between the trimmed V and J ends, which lost 1 base and 8 bases, there was a span of 15 bases.

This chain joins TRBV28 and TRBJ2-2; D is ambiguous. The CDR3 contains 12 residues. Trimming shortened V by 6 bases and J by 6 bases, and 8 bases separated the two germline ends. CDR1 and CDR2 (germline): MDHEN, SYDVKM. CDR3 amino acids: CASSLLAGELFF. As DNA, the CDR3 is TGTGCCAGCAGCCTTCTAGCCGGGGAGCTGTTTTTT.

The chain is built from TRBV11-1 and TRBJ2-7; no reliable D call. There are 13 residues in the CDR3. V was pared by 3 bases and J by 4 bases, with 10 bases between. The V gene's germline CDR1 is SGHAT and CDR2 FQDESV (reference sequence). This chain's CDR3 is CASSFVASYEQYF. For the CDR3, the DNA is TGTGCCAGCAGCTTCGTCGCTTCTTACGAGCAGTACTTC.

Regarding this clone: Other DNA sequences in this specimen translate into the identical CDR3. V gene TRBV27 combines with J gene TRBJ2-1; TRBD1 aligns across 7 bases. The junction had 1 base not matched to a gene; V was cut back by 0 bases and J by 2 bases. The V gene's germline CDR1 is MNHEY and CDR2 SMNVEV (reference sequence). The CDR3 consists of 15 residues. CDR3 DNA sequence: TGTGCCAGCAGTTTATCGGGGACAGCCTACAATGAGCAGTTCTTC. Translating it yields CASSLSGTAYNEQFF.

CDR3 DNA: TGTGCCAGCAGGGAGGGGGACTTC. It codes for CASREGDF. J is TRBJ2-5 and V is TRBV21-1. TRBV21-1 is recorded as a pseudogene. The CDR3 is made up of 8 amino acids.

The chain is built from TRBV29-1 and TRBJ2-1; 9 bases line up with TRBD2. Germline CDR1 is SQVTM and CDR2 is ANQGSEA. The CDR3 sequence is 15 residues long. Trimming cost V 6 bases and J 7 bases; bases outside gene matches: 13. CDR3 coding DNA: TGCAGCGTCGCCCCGCCCGGGCGGGAGGGGAATGAGCAGTTCTTC. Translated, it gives CSVAPPGREGNEQFF.

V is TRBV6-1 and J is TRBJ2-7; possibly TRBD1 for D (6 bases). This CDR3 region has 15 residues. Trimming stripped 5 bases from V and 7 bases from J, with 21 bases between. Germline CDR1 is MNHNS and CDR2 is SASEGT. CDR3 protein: CASSTRQDPNWEQYF. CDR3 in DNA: TGTGCCAGCAGTACAAGACAGGATCCGAATTGGGAGCAGTACTTC.

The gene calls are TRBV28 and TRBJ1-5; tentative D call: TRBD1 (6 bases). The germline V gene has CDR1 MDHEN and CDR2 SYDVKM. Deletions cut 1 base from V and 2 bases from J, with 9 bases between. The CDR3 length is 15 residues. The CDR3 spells CASSLYRAGNQPQHF. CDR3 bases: TGTGCCAGCAGTTTATACAGGGCAGGCAATCAGCCCCAGCATTTT.

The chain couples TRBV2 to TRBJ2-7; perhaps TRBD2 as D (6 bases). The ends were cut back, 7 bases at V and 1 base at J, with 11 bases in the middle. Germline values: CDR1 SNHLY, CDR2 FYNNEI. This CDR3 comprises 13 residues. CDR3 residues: CASKGRDSYEQYF. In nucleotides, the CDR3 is TGTGCCAGCAAGGGGCGGGATTCCTACGAGCAGTACTTC.

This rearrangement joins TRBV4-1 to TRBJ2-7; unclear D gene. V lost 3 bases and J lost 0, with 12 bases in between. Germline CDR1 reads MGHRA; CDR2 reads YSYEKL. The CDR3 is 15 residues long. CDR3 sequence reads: CASSQRAGHSYEQYF. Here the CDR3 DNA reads TGCGCCAGCAGCCAGAGAGCCGGGCACTCCTACGAGCAGTACTTC.

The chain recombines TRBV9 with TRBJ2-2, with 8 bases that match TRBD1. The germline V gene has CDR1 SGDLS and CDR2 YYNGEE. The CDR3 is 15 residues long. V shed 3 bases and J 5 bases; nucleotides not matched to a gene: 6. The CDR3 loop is CASSAPGQGTGELFF. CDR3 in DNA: TGTGCCAGCAGCGCCCCAGGACAGGGAACCGGGGAGCTGTTTTTT.

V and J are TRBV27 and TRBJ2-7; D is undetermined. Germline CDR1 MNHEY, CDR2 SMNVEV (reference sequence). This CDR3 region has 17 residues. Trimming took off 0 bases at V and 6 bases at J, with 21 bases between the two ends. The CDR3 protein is CASSLSSIGLSSSEQYF. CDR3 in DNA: TGTGCCAGCAGTTTATCGTCCATAGGCCTATCTTCATCCGAGCAGTACTTC.

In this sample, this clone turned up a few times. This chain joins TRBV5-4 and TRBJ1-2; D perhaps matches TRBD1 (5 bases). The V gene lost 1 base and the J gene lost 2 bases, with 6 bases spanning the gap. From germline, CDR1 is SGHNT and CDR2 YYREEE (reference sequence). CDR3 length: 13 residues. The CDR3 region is CASSLRGNYGYTF. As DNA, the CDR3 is TGTGCCAGCAGCTTGCGGGGGAACTATGGCTACACCTTC.

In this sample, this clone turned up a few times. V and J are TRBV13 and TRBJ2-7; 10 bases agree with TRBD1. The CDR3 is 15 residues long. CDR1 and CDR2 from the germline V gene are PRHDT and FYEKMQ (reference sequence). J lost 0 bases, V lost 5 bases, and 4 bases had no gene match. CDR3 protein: CASSQGDRGSYEQYF. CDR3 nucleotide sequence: TGTGCCAGCAGCCAGGGGGACAGGGGCTCCTACGAGCAGTACTTC.